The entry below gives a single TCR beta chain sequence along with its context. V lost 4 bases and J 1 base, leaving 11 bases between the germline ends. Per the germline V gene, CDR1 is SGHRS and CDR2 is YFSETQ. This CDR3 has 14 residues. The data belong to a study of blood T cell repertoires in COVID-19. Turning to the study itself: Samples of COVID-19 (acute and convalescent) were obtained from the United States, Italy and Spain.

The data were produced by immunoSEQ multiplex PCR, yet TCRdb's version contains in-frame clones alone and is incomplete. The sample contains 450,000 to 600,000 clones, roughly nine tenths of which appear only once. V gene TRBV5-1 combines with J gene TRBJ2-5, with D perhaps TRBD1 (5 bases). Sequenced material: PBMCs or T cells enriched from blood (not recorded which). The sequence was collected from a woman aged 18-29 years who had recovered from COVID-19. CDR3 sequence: CASSPATAQETQYF. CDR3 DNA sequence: TGCGCCAGCAGCCCGGCGACAGCCCAAGAGACCCAGTACTTC.